Following are 21 T cell receptor beta chains from one sample sequenced in a study of cytomegalovirus exposure and HLA in healthy donors. 60 Vbeta and 13 Jbeta primers were used in PCR. Profiled with immunoSEQ multiplex PCR; TCRdb holds only in-frame clones, not every one. Of 150,000 to 200,000 clones detected, about 79% appear once; the ten largest clones hold 11% to 15%. The sequenced sample was PBMCs. These receptors came from a man between 45 and 60 years old in good health and CMV-seropositive.

The chain is built from TRBV14 and TRBJ1-1; 8 bases map to TRBD1. Germline CDR1 SGHDN, CDR2 FVKESK. The V segment lost 2 bases and the J segment 1 base; nucleotides outside the gene matches: 12. The CDR3 spans 18 residues. The DNA for the CDR3 is TGTGCCAGCAGCCAAAGATCCGGCAGGGGGCATCGGAACACTGAAGCTTTCTTT. Translated: CASSQRSGRGHRNTEAFF.

The V and J genes are TRBV7-9 and TRBJ2-1, with 7 bases aligning to TRBD2. With V trimmed by 3 bases and J by 8 bases, 10 bases remained unmatched. The CDR3 sequence is 15 residues long. The germline V gene encodes CDR1 SEHNR and CDR2 FQNEAQ (reference sequence). CDR3 nucleotides: TGTGCCAGCAGCTTTTCGGGGGGAGGTTCCCATGAGCAGTTCTTC. Protein product: CASSFSGGGSHEQFF.

This chain links TRBV28 with TRBJ1-2; 7 positions match TRBD1. The CDR3 consists of 14 residues. Unmatched junction bases numbered 8, after V lost 2 bases and J lost 8 bases. Germline values: CDR1 MDHEN, CDR2 SYDVKM. The DNA of the CDR3 is TGTGCCAGCAGTTTAGGGTGGACAGGTATCGGCTACACCTTC. This codes for CASSLGWTGIGYTF.

The CDR3 bases are TGTGCCAGCAGCCAAGACAGCTCAGGGACAGGGATCTATGGCTACACCTTC. The encoded protein is CASSQDSSGTGIYGYTF. The chain employs TRBV4-2 and TRBJ1-2; 9 positions agree with TRBD1. The germline gives CDR1 LGHNA, CDR2 YNFKEQ. J gave up 4 bases and V 0 bases, and 9 bases lay outside the gene matches. This CDR3 contains 17 residues.

CDR3 bases: TGTGCCAGCAGCTGGGGGACAGGAGACACTGAAGCTTTCTTT. As protein: CASSWGTGDTEAFF. This chain connects TRBV5-6 to TRBJ1-1; 8 bases are a match to TRBD1. With 3 bases clipped from V and 3 bases from J, the junction kept 4 bases outside the gene matches. The CDR3 consists of 14 residues. Germline loops: CDR1 SGHDT, CDR2 YYEEEE.

This chain uses TRBV19 with TRBJ1-1, with 8 bases that match TRBD1. V shed 4 bases, J shed 1 base, and the junction held 5 bases outside the gene matches. Germline lookup yields CDR1 LNHDA and CDR2 SQIVND (reference sequence). The CDR3 is 15 amino acids. CDR3 in DNA: TGTGCCAGTAGTAAAACCGGGACAGGGAACACTGAAGCTTTCTTT. Protein sequence: CASSKTGTGNTEAFF.

This clone appeared a few times. The chain links TRBV6-4 to TRBJ1-6, with 7 positions matching TRBD1. Germline-derived CDR1 and CDR2 are MRHNA and SNTAGT. Trimming removed 7 bases from V and 7 bases from J; junction bases left unmatched: 13. This CDR3 has 16 residues. For the CDR3, the DNA is TGTGCCAGCATTCCAATGAGGAGCAGGGGGAATTCACCCCTCCACTTT. It translates to CASIPMRSRGNSPLHF.

With respect to this clone: Germline and junction disagree at one end, which may indicate a read error. This chain connects TRBV6-4 to TRBJ1-3; D is possibly TRBD1 (6 bases). The CDR3 is 15 residues long. Germline V gives CDR1 MRHNA, CDR2 SNTAGT. CDR3 sequence reads: CASSVDRSSRNTIYF. The CDR3 DNA reads TGTGCCAGCAGTGTCGACAGGAGCTCTAGAAACACCATATATTTT.

The V and J genes are TRBV13 and TRBJ2-5, with 16 positions matching TRBD2. Looked up from germline, CDR1 is PRHDT and CDR2 is FYEKMQ (reference sequence). The CDR3 has 17 amino acids. Losses at the gene ends were 4 bases for V and 2 bases for J; bases not matched to a gene: 4. The CDR3 region has the DNA TGTGCCAGCAGCTCGGGACTAGCGGGGGGGAAACAAGAGACCCAGTACTTC. Translated, it gives CASSSGLAGGKQETQYF.

The chain employs TRBV5-1 and TRBJ2-3, with TRBD2 matching over 11 bases. V was clipped by 3 bases and J by 6 bases; unmatched bases: 15. The length of the CDR3 is 18 residues. The V gene's germline CDR1 is SGHRS and CDR2 YFSETQ. In DNA, the CDR3 is TGCGCCAGCAGCTCGGTTTTTACCGGGACTAGCGGTCCCGATACGCAGTATTTT. It is translated as CASSSVFTGTSGPDTQYF.

To note about this clone: The germline gene is not matched at one end of the junction; a read error may be the cause. This CDR3 is also generated by other DNA sequences in the sample. The chain uses TRBV5-4 and TRBJ1-4, with TRBD1 matching over 7 bases. Germline-derived CDR1 and CDR2 are SGHNT and YYREEE (reference sequence). This CDR3 spans 14 amino acids. For the CDR3, the DNA is TGTGCCAGCAGCTTTGGACAGGAGAATGAAAAGCTGTTTTTT. Translated: CASSFGQENEKLFF.

This chain connects TRBV9 to TRBJ1-1, with 11 bases aligning to TRBD1. J lost 7 bases, V lost 4 bases, and 6 bases had no gene match. The CDR3 covers 14 residues. Germline V lookup: CDR1 SGDLS, CDR2 YYNGEE. CDR3 region: CASSHGTGGFEAFF. The CDR3 DNA reads as TGTGCCAGCAGCCACGGGACAGGGGGTTTTGAAGCTTTCTTT. Full variable domain (rest looked up from reference TRBV9 and TRBJ1-1): DSGVTQTPKHLITATGQRVTLRCSPRSGDLSVYWYQQSLDQGLQFLIQYYNGEERAKGNILERFSAQQFPDLHSELNLSSLELGDSALYFCASSHGTGGFEAFFGQGTRLTVV.

Regarding this clone: This specimen includes other DNA sequences encoding the same CDR3. The chain couples TRBV11-2 to TRBJ1-6; no reliable D call. The V gene's germline CDR1 is SGHAT and CDR2 FQNNGV. Trimming pared 3 bases from V and 0 bases from J, leaving 3 bases between. There are 14 residues in the CDR3. CDR3 in amino acids: CASSFNSYNSPLHF. The CDR3 DNA is TGTGCCAGCAGCTTCAACTCCTATAATTCACCCCTCCACTTT.

This sequence joins TRBV2 and TRBJ2-3; tentatively, D is TRBD2 (5 bases). The CDR3 contains 14 residues. V dropped 4 bases and J dropped 5 bases, with 13 bases sitting between them. Germline V gene lookup returns CDR1 SNHLY and CDR2 FYNNEI. CDR3 nucleotides: TGTGCCAGCAGTGTTTGGATCCGGGAAGATACGCAGTATTTT. It is translated as CASSVWIREDTQYF.

The CDR3 DNA follows: TGTGCCAGCTCCCCCGGGACAGGGGCAGAGCAGTACGTC. Protein sequence: CASSPGTGAEQYV. The genes are TRBV18 and TRBJ2-7, with 10 bases lining up with TRBD1. CDR3 length: 13 residues. After removal of 6 bases from V and 7 bases from J, the junction contained 6 bases not matched to a gene. Germline CDR1 is KGHSH and CDR2 is LQKENI.

The genes are TRBV5-5 and TRBJ1-6; D might be TRBD1 (5 bases). CDR3 length: 14 residues. Germline values: CDR1 SGHKS, CDR2 YYEKEE (reference sequence). Trimming took off 0 bases at V and 8 bases at J, with 9 bases between the two ends. CDR3 protein: CASSLEAGYSPLHF. CDR3 bases: TGTGCCAGCAGCTTGGAGGCAGGGTATTCACCCCTCCACTTT.

V and J are TRBV28 and TRBJ1-6, with TRBD1 as a possible D gene (5 bases). CDR3 size: 15 residues. The V and J ends lost 6 bases and 7 bases respectively, with 16 bases between them. Germline V gene data show CDR1 as MDHEN and CDR2 as SYDVKM. CDR3 residues: CASRGGEGRNSPLHF. The CDR3 DNA reads TGTGCCAGCAGGGGGGGGGAGGGGAGAAATTCACCCCTCCACTTT. The whole variable domain, remainder taken from reference TRBV28 and TRBJ1-6, is DVKVTQSSRYLVKRTGEKVFLECVQDMDHENMFWYRQDPGLGLRLIYFSYDVKMKEKGDIPEGYSVSREKKERFSLILESASTNQTSMYLCASRGGEGRNSPLHFGNGTRLTVT.

This chain links TRBV27 with TRBJ2-7, with 10 nucleotides matching TRBD2. Looked up from germline, CDR1 is MNHEY and CDR2 is SMNVEV (reference sequence). After removal of 0 bases from V and 0 bases from J, the junction contained 2 bases not matched to a gene. CDR3 length: 16 residues. The CDR3 sequence: CASSLSTSGRSYEQYF. As DNA, the CDR3 is TGTGCCAGCAGTTTATCGACTAGCGGGCGCTCCTACGAGCAGTACTTC.

This chain links TRBV18 with TRBJ2-7; 9 nucleotides line up with TRBD2. J lost 4 bases, V lost 2 bases, and 9 bases had no gene match. The CDR3 consists of 16 residues. Germline loops: CDR1 KGHSH, CDR2 LQKENI. CDR3 sequence (DNA): TGTGCCAGCTCACCATTCCCTAGCGGGATTAGATACGAGCAGTACGTC. Translated: CASSPFPSGIRYEQYV.

On this clone: Compared with germline, one end of the junction differs, possibly owing to a read error. The chain recombines TRBV2 with TRBJ1-6; no clear D gene. Per germline, CDR1 SNHLY and CDR2 FYNNEI. The CDR3 spans 14 residues. The CDR3 sequence is CAGSQEGRNSPLHF. As DNA, the CDR3 is TGTGCCGGCAGTCAGGAGGGTAGGAATTCACCCCTCCACTTT.

This chain joins TRBV5-1 and TRBJ1-2; D not certain. Germline CDR1 SGHRS, CDR2 YFSETQ. V lost 0 bases and J lost 0, with 9 bases in between. This CDR3 is 15 amino acids long. The CDR3 region is CASSLGTESNYGYTF. CDR3 DNA: TGCGCCAGCAGCTTGGGCACTGAATCTAACTATGGCTACACCTTC.